Listed below are T cell receptor beta chains from one sample, sequenced in a study of blood T cell repertoires in COVID-19. Profiling relied on immunoSEQ multiplex PCR, and the TCRdb table lists in-frame clones only, not all of them. The table has 20,000 or so clones, 75% to 90% seen once. The sample comprised peripheral blood. The source of these receptors is a human donor with acute or convalescent COVID-19. The donor label of this sample is uncertain. CDR3s include the opening cysteine and the closing phenylalanine or tryptophan. The D gene is left open where the match is weak. Clone size is stated in some rows and not others, as once, few, many or a class when expanded.

TGTGCCAGCTCACCGGGGGGGGAGCCCCAGCATTTT CASSPGGEPQHF TRBV18 - TRBJ1-5 once
TGTGCCAGCAGTTTCGGAGGGACCGATGAGCAGTTCTTC CASSFGGTDEQFF TRBV12-3/TRBV12-4 - TRBJ2-1 once
TGTGCCAGAAGCCACCAGGGGTCAGTAGCGGGGCTCCACGAGCAGTACTTC CARSHQGSVAGLHEQYF TRBV5-3 TRBD2 TRBJ2-7 -
TGCGCCAGCAGCTTGAGCGCACCAGGGGGCAATGAGCAGTTCTTC CASSLSAPGGNEQFF TRBV5-1 TRBD1 TRBJ2-1 -
TGTGCCATCAGTGAGCGAGGGGACATTTCCTTT CAISERGDISF TRBV10-3 - TRBJ1-1 few
TGTGCCAGCAGTTACTCGGGGGACAGGGTTTGGGAGACCCAGTACTTC CASSYSGDRVWETQYF TRBV6-5 TRBD1 TRBJ2-5 -
TGTGCCATCCGAAACAGGGAAGTCACAGATACGCAGTATTTT CAIRNREVTDTQYF TRBV10-3 - TRBJ2-3 -
TGTGCCAGCAGCGCCCGACAGGGGTTGTACGAGCAGTACTTC CASSARQGLYEQYF TRBV7-2 TRBD1 TRBJ2-7 -
TGTGCCACCAGCAGGTCGAGCGGTACCTACAATGAGCAGTTCTTC CATSRSSGTYNEQFF TRBV15 - TRBJ2-1 -
TGTGCCAGCACCCCGGGGGGAGGTGGGTTTCACGAGCAGTACTTC CASTPGGGGFHEQYF TRBV28 TRBD2 TRBJ2-7 -
TGTGCCACCAGCAGAGATCCCTCGAAGCATCAGCCCCAGCATTTT CATSRDPSKHQPQHF TRBV15 - TRBJ1-5 -
TGCGCCAGCAGTGGCTTAGCGGGAGAGGGGGATACGCAGTATTTT CASSGLAGEGDTQYF TRBV10-1 TRBD2 TRBJ2-3 -
TGTGCCAGCAGCCGGGACAGGGGGTACGAGCAGTACTTC CASSRDRGYEQYF TRBV7-3 TRBD1 TRBJ2-7 -
TGTGCCAGCTCACCAGGTACAGGTATCATGAACACTGAAGCTTTCTTT CASSPGTGIMNTEAFF TRBV18 - TRBJ1-1 -
TGTGCCAGCAGCCTCAGTGCGGCTAGCGGGAGGAATGAGCAGTTCTTC CASSLSAASGRNEQFF TRBV7-2 TRBD2 TRBJ2-1 -
TGTGCCAGCAGCCAGACTGGCTACGAGCAGTACTTC CASSQTGYEQYF TRBV14 - TRBJ2-7 few
TGTGCCAGCAGCTTATGGGCAGATCAGCCCCAGCATTTT CASSLWADQPQHF TRBV7-9 - TRBJ1-5 -
TGTGCCAGCAGCTCCCGACAGGGGGCGTTCGCTGAAGCTTTCTTT CASSSRQGAFAEAFF TRBV5-4 TRBD1 TRBJ1-1 -
TGCAGCGTAGCCGCGGATTATAATTCACCCCTCCACTTT CSVAADYNSPLHF TRBV29-1 - TRBJ1-6 once
TGTGCCACCAGTGACGGGAGGCCGTCCTACAATGAGCAGTTCTTC CATSDGRPSYNEQFF TRBV24-1 TRBD2 TRBJ2-1 -
TGTGCCAGCAGTACAGGGGGGGACACTGAAGCTTTCTTT CASSTGGDTEAFF TRBV27 TRBD1 TRBJ1-1 -
TGCGCCAGCAGCTGGACCGGGACACTCAGCAATCAGCCCCAGCATTTT CASSWTGTLSNQPQHF TRBV5-1 - TRBJ1-5 -
TGTGCCAGCAGTTTACGGGGGGGCGGGAGCAATCAGCCCCAGCATTTT CASSLRGGGSNQPQHF TRBV27 - TRBJ1-5 -
TGTGCCAGCAGCCAAGGCGGGGGGAATTACAATGAGCAGTTCTTC CASSQGGGNYNEQFF TRBV4-2 TRBD2 TRBJ2-1 few
TGTGCCAGCGGGGACAGGGACAGCGGCACAGATACGCAGTATTTT CASGDRDSGTDTQYF TRBV2 TRBD1 TRBJ2-3 -
TGTGCCAGCAGCCACGGTGACAGTAATCCAGATACGCAGTATTTT CASSHGDSNPDTQYF TRBV6-5 - TRBJ2-3 -
TGTGCCAGCAGTTACTTACCGGGAGGCTTCGCCGAGCAGTACTTC CASSYLPGGFAEQYF TRBV6-2/TRBV6-3 TRBD2 TRBJ2-7 few
TGTGCCAGCAGCCAAGATCTGGCAGGAACACCGCAAGAGACCCAGTACTTC CASSQDLAGTPQETQYF TRBV14 - TRBJ2-5 -
TGTGCCAGCAGCTTAAGTGACAGGGGCTACGAGCAGTACTTC CASSLSDRGYEQYF TRBV7-8 TRBD1 TRBJ2-7 -
TGTGCCAGCAGTTCTGGACTAGTTGGTGGTGAGCAGTTCTTC CASSSGLVGGEQFF TRBV6-5 TRBD2 TRBJ2-1 -
TGTGCCAGTATAGGGACAGGGGGCGATGAAAAACTGTTTTTT CASIGTGGDEKLFF TRBV19 TRBD1 TRBJ1-4 -
TGTGCCAGCTCACCAGGGCAGGGGGCCTTGAACACTGAAGCTTTCTTT CASSPGQGALNTEAFF TRBV18 TRBD1 TRBJ1-1 -
TGTGCCAGTAGTGACGGACAGCCAGAGAACTATGGCTACACCTTC CASSDGQPENYGYTF TRBV19 - TRBJ1-2 -
TGTGCCAGCACCAACGAGAGGAATCAGCCCCAGCATTTT CASTNERNQPQHF TRBV12-3/TRBV12-4 - TRBJ1-5 few
TGTGCCAGCAACCGGACAGGGCCGAGGGACACCATATATTTT CASNRTGPRDTIYF TRBV21-1 - TRBJ1-3 few
TGTGCCAGCAGCCCCCGGGGAGCGGGGGGTTGGACAGATACGCAGTATTTT CASSPRGAGGWTDTQYF TRBV7-2 TRBD2 TRBJ2-3 -